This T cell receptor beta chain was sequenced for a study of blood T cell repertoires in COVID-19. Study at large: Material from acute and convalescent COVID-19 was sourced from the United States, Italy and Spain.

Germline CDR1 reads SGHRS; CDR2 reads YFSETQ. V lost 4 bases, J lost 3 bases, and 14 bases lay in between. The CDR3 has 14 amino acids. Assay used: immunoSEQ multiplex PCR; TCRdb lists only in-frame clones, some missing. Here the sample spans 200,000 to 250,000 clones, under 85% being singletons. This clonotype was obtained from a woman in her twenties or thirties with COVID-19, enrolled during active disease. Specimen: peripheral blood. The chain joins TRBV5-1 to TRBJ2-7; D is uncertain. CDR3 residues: CASSETVLGYEQYF. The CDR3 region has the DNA TGCGCCAGCAGCGAAACAGTTTTGGGCTACGAGCAGTACTTC.